Shown below are 30 T cell receptor beta chains from a single sample sequenced in a study of T-cell reconstitution after alpha-beta-depleted transplantation in children (dated by TCRdb to about 2016). Library preparation used PCR. Reads for this sample came from an Illumina HiSeq 2500. Molecular barcoding was employed in the preparation of TCR libraries, with unique molecular identifiers being used to normalize TCRbeta repertoire quantification. Through fastp at Q25 and MiXCR, TCRdb rebuilt clones from the public reads, retaining in-frame beta chains. CDR3 protein sequences are deduplicated, and each keeps its most common genes and DNA. A total of about 610,000 distinct CDR3 sequences appear in this sample, more than 20% of them only once. The ten largest account for about 35% of the sample. What the treatment or condition label conveys for this sample: allogeneic hematopoietic cell transplantation with graft depleted of TCRalphabeta T cells and CD19 B cells.

The sample consisted of PBMCs, taken before TCRalphabeta/CD19-depleted stem cell transplant. Every receptor here comes from a boy in the first two years of life with Wiskott-Aldrich syndrome, due to receive a stem cell transplant.

V and J are TRBV28 and TRBJ2-7; the match to TRBD1 covers 7 bases. Germline CDR1 reads MDHEN; CDR2 reads SYDVKM. The CDR3 runs to 13 residues. V gave up 2 bases and J gave up 6 bases; unmatched junction bases: 4. The CDR3 region has the DNA TGTGCCAGCAGTTTACGGGCAGGGGGCGAGCAGTACTTC. Translating it yields CASSLRAGGEQYF.

This clonotype was observed a single time. The chain links TRBV28 to TRBJ2-1, with 7 bases that match TRBD2. Per germline, CDR1 MDHEN and CDR2 SYDVKM. V gave up 3 bases and J gave up 15 bases; unmatched junction bases: 14. The CDR3 runs to 14 residues. In nucleotides, the CDR3 is TGTGCCAGCAGTTTCGTCCCTAGCGGCGCTAGTGGGTTCTTC. It is translated as CASSFVPSGASGFF.

This clonotype was found a few times. This chain uses TRBV12-3 or TRBV12-4 with TRBJ2-3, with 7 bases identical to TRBD2. This CDR3 has 16 amino acids. Trimming removed 4 bases from V and 0 bases from J; junction bases left unmatched: 7. The CDR3: CASSSLTSASTDTQYF. Here the CDR3 DNA reads TGTGCCAGCAGTTCCCTTACTAGCGCAAGCACAGATACGCAGTATTTT.

V and J are TRBV12-3 or TRBV12-4 and TRBJ2-1; tentatively, D is TRBD1 (6 bases). The CDR3 contains 13 residues. Between the trimmed V and J ends, which lost 7 bases and 6 bases, there was a span of 13 bases. The CDR3 here is CASTQTGGNEQFF. DNA of the CDR3: TGTGCCAGCACTCAGACAGGAGGCAATGAGCAGTTCTTC.

This clonotype was detected a few times. The rearrangement links TRBV20-1 to TRBJ1-5, with D possibly being TRBD1 (5 bases). Between the trimmed V and J ends, which lost 6 bases and 11 bases, there was a span of 17 bases. This CDR3 has 12 amino acids. Per germline, CDR1 DFQATT and CDR2 SNEGSKA (reference sequence). CDR3 coding DNA: TGCAGTGCGGCTGGGGCAAGCTGGGCCCAGCATTTT. Translating it yields CSAAGASWAQHF.

The rearrangement joins TRBV29-1 to TRBJ2-1, with TRBD1 identical over 8 bases. This CDR3 is 14 amino acids long. Germline V CDR1 and CDR2: SQVTM, ANQGSEA. With 7 bases clipped from V and 1 base from J, the junction kept 6 bases outside the gene matches. CDR3 sequence: CSALRQGSYNEQFF. In DNA, the CDR3 is TGCAGCGCACTACGACAGGGGTCCTACAATGAGCAGTTCTTC.

This clonotype turned up a few times. This rearrangement joins TRBV2 to TRBJ2-7; no firm D call. The CDR3 runs 14 residues. Germline CDR1 reads SNHLY; CDR2 reads FYNNEI. Trimming removed 0 bases at V and 6 bases at J, with 12 bases between. The DNA for the CDR3 is TGTGCCAGCAGTGAAGCCGGGCTTTCGCCCGAGCAGTACTTC. This codes for CASSEAGLSPEQYF.

The chain employs TRBV10-2 and TRBJ2-1; TRBD2 matches 7 bases. J was trimmed by 1 base and V by 0 bases; bases with no gene match: 3. CDR1 and CDR2 from the germline V gene are WSHSY and SAAADI. This CDR3 has 16 residues. The CDR3 sequence is CASSESGRESYNEQFF. CDR3 nucleotide sequence: TGCGCCAGCAGTGAGTCTGGGCGGGAGTCCTACAATGAGCAGTTCTTC.

This chain joins TRBV10-3 and TRBJ1-1, with no clear D. There are 12 residues in the CDR3. Trimming shortened V by 10 bases and J by 4 bases, and 13 bases separated the two germline ends. The germline V gene has CDR1 ENHRY and CDR2 SYGVKD. The CDR3 spells CASKGFGTEAFF. CDR3 in DNA: TGTGCCAGCAAGGGTTTCGGCACTGAAGCTTTCTTT.

This clonotype was detected only a few times. The chain uses TRBV5-6 and TRBJ1-5; the D gene is possibly TRBD1 (5 bases). This CDR3 spans 14 amino acids. Germline V gene lookup returns CDR1 SGHDT and CDR2 YYEEEE. Trimming removed 0 bases at V and 7 bases at J, with 11 bases between. In DNA form, the CDR3 reads TGTGCCAGCAGCTTGGGGGGGGTTATGCAGCCCCAGCATTTT. Translation: CASSLGGVMQPQHF.

This clonotype occurred a few times. CDR3 bases: TGCAGCGTTGAAGACAGGACCACAGATACGCAGTATTTT. Protein product: CSVEDRTTDTQYF. V and J are TRBV29-1 and TRBJ2-3; D is uncertain. V was shortened by 0 bases and J by 2 bases, with 6 bases between the two germline ends. The CDR3 length is 13 residues. Germline V gives CDR1 SQVTM, CDR2 ANQGSEA.

The chain has TRBV20-1 and TRBJ2-5; 8 bases match TRBD1. The CDR3 covers 16 residues. J lost 1 base, V lost 5 bases, and 12 bases had no gene match. Germline assignment: CDR1 DFQATT and CDR2 SNEGSKA (reference sequence). The CDR3 DNA reads TGCAGTGCTCGGCAGGGGGCGACGACTTTCCAAGAGACCCAGTACTTC. Translated: CSARQGATTFQETQYF.

The chain carries TRBV9 and TRBJ2-3, with D uncertain. V was cut by 0 bases and J by 4 bases, with 9 bases left in between. Germline V CDR1 and CDR2: SGDLS, YYNGEE. The CDR3 is 14 residues long. CDR3 nucleotide sequence: TGTGCCAGCAGCGTAGGAGGTTGGGCAGATACGCAGTATTTT. This sequence encodes CASSVGGWADTQYF.

The V gene is TRBV29-1, the J gene TRBJ2-1; 7 bases align to TRBD2. The CDR3 runs 14 residues. The germline gives CDR1 SQVTM, CDR2 ANQGSEA. Trimming removed 7 bases from V and 9 bases from J; junction bases left unmatched: 15. CDR3 DNA: TGCAGCGCAACAAGACTAGCCCCGTGGTCTGAGCAGTTCTTC. Residues: CSATRLAPWSEQFF.

The chain has TRBV13 and TRBJ1-1; D not certain. CDR3 length equals 14 residues. With 0 bases removed from V and 10 bases from J, the gap between germline ends came to 15 bases. Germline CDR1 PRHDT, CDR2 FYEKMQ (reference sequence). CDR3 bases: TGTGCCAGCAGCTTAGGAAGAAGGCAGGCTGGAGCTTTCTTT. Translation: CASSLGRRQAGAFF.

The chain employs TRBV7-6 and TRBJ2-1; 10 bases are a match to TRBD2. The germline CDR1 and CDR2 sequences are SGHVS and FNYEAQ. CDR3 length: 17 residues. With 2 bases clipped from V and 2 bases from J, the junction kept 6 bases outside the gene matches. The CDR3 loop reads CASSLMSGRGAYNEQFF. The CDR3 region has the DNA TGTGCCAGCAGCTTAATGAGCGGGAGGGGGGCCTACAATGAGCAGTTCTTC.

The CDR3 protein is CASKGQGAYEQFF. CDR3 bases: TGTGCCAGCAAGGGCCAGGGGGCCTATGAGCAGTTCTTC. The chain recombines TRBV6-1 with TRBJ2-1; TRBD1 matches at 8 bases. Trimming cost V 7 bases and J 8 bases; bases outside gene matches: 7. The CDR3 length is 13 residues. The germline V gene encodes CDR1 MNHNS and CDR2 SASEGT.

The table lists this clonotype with a few counts. The V gene is TRBV15, the J gene TRBJ2-1, with a tentative D call TRBD2 (6 bases). The CDR3 loop spans 15 amino acids. Germline V gene sequence: CDR1 LNHNV, CDR2 YYDKDF (reference sequence). The ends were cut back, 5 bases at V and 0 bases at J, with 11 bases in the middle. CDR3 in amino acids: CATSVAANSYNEQFF. As DNA, the CDR3 is TGTGCCACCAGCGTAGCGGCAAACTCCTACAATGAGCAGTTCTTC.

Written as DNA, the CDR3 is TGTGCCAGCAGCTTCCGGGCGAACACCGGGGAGCTGTTTTTT. Protein product: CASSFRANTGELFF. The chain couples TRBV5-4 to TRBJ2-2; D unclear. Between the trimmed V and J ends, which lost 2 bases and 0 bases, there was a span of 5 bases. CDR1 is SGHNT, CDR2 YYREEE, per germline (reference sequence). The CDR3 totals 14 residues. The full variable domain, rest sourced from reference TRBV5-4 and TRBJ2-2, is ETGVTQSPTHLIKTRGQQVTLRCSSQSGHNTVSWYQQALGQGPQFIFQYYREEENGRGNFPPRFSGLQFPNYSSELNVNALELDDSALYLCASSFRANTGELFFGEGSRLTVL.

This chain links TRBV27 with TRBJ2-3; D possibly corresponds to TRBD1 (6 bases). This CDR3 contains 16 residues. The germline V gene has CDR1 MNHEY and CDR2 SMNVEV (reference sequence). The V end lost 6 bases, the J end lost 0 bases, and 16 bases lay between the germline ends. DNA of the CDR3: TGTGCCAGCAGCTTACTCAGGGGAACTAGCACAGATACGCAGTATTTT. Translating gives CASSLLRGTSTDTQYF.

This clonotype was picked up a small number of times. The chain couples TRBV27 to TRBJ2-5; the D gene is possibly TRBD2 (6 bases). The CDR3 spans 14 residues. Germline V gene data show CDR1 as MNHEY and CDR2 as SMNVEV (reference sequence). V lost 6 bases to trimming and J lost 2 bases, with 13 bases between them. CDR3 protein: CASRTIAVQETQYF. DNA of the CDR3: TGTGCCAGCAGGACGATAGCGGTACAAGAGACCCAGTACTTC.

V is TRBV20-1 and J is TRBJ2-1; 8 nucleotides match TRBD2. J gave up 7 bases and V 1 base, and 9 bases lay outside the gene matches. In germline, CDR1 is DFQATT, CDR2 SNEGSKA (reference sequence). CDR3 length: 15 residues. CDR3 in amino acids: CSARAGLGKLNEQFF. The CDR3 bases are TGCAGTGCTAGAGCGGGACTAGGGAAATTAAATGAGCAGTTCTTC.

This chain joins TRBV20-1 and TRBJ2-1; 7 nucleotides line up with TRBD2. Trimming cost V 0 bases and J 4 bases; bases outside gene matches: 9. CDR3 length: 16 amino acids. Germline CDR1 reads DFQATT; CDR2 reads SNEGSKA (reference sequence). The CDR3 reads CSARDRSSGGYNEQFF. The CDR3 DNA follows: TGCAGTGCTAGAGATAGGTCTAGCGGAGGATACAATGAGCAGTTCTTC.

In this sample, this clonotype turned up many times. V and J are TRBV21-1 and TRBJ2-1; the D call of TRBD1 is as the table states it, not checked on the DNA. TRBV21-1 is deemed a pseudogene. The CDR3 runs to 23 residues. CDR3 amino acids: CASSKDIFVWGQGKRDLYNEQFF. DNA for the CDR3: TGTGCCAGCAGCAAAGATATTTTCGTGTGGGGACAGGGGAAGCGGGACCTCTACAATGAGCAGTTCTTC.

This clonotype has just a few counts. The CDR3 region is CASSPGGARTGELFF. CDR3 bases: TGTGCCAGCAGCCCTGGGGGCGCGAGAACCGGGGAGCTGTTTTTT. The chain couples TRBV12-3 or TRBV12-4 to TRBJ2-2; D is perhaps TRBD1 (6 bases). V gave up 6 bases and J gave up 5 bases, with 16 bases separating them. The CDR3 sequence is 15 residues long.

The chain combines TRBV20-1 with TRBJ1-3, with TRBD1 as a possible D gene (5 bases). Per germline, CDR1 DFQATT and CDR2 SNEGSKA (reference sequence). The V and J ends lost 3 bases and 1 base respectively, with 10 bases between them. The CDR3 spans 14 residues. In nucleotides, the CDR3 is TGCAGTGCTAGGCGGGGGGTTTCTGGAAACACCATATATTTT. It yields the protein CSARRGVSGNTIYF.

The chain uses TRBV12-3 or TRBV12-4 and TRBJ2-2; possible D gene TRBD2, 6 bases. The V end was cut by 6 bases, the J end by 1 base, with 12 bases between. The length of the CDR3 is 15 residues. The CDR3: CASRGLSGNTGELFF. CDR3 sequence (DNA): TGTGCCAGCAGAGGACTATCAGGGAACACCGGGGAGCTGTTTTTT.

This clonotype was recorded a few times. The chain carries TRBV10-3 and TRBJ2-1, with 9 bases lining up with TRBD2. The germline CDR1 and CDR2 sequences are ENHRY and SYGVKD. This CDR3 has 15 amino acids. Trimming cost V 5 bases and J 1 base; bases outside gene matches: 3. Here the CDR3 DNA reads TGTGCCATCAGTTTTAGCGGGGGATCCTACAATGAGCAGTTCTTC. It specifies CAISFSGGSYNEQFF.

The rearrangement links TRBV28 to TRBJ2-7, with 8 bases fitting TRBD1. Germline V gene sequence: CDR1 MDHEN, CDR2 SYDVKM. Trimming removed 6 bases from V and 0 bases from J; junction bases left unmatched: 13. The CDR3 has 17 residues. The CDR3 coding sequence is TGTGCCAGCAGCCTCACTCGGACAGGGCCGGGCTCCTACGAGCAGTACTTC. Translated, it gives CASSLTRTGPGSYEQYF.

This clonotype was seen only a few times. The rearrangement links TRBV7-8 to TRBJ2-4; 14 bases match TRBD2. V lost 5 bases to trimming and J lost 2 bases; unmatched junction nucleotides: 8. Germline V gene sequence: CDR1 SGHVS, CDR2 FQNEAQ. The CDR3 sequence is 18 residues long. The CDR3 sequence: CASSQTSGRVLSKNIQYF. The CDR3 DNA reads TGTGCCAGCAGCCAGACTAGCGGGAGGGTCCTGTCCAAAAACATTCAGTACTTC.